One sample yielded the 22 T cell receptor beta chains listed below, sequenced in a study of blood T cell repertoires in COVID-19. TCRdb keeps only in-frame clones here, not all; method: immunoSEQ multiplex PCR. The profile shows about 170,000 clones, about 85% of them singletons. Input material: peripheral blood. Every receptor here comes from a woman aged 80 or older with COVID-19, enrolled during active disease.

The chain links TRBV7-2 to TRBJ1-6; 7 positions agree with TRBD1. The V gene's germline CDR1 is SGHTA and CDR2 FQGNSA. J was trimmed by 10 bases and V by 1 base; bases with no gene match: 10. The CDR3 spans 16 residues. The CDR3 sequence: CASSLVGRGFRSPLHF. The CDR3 region has the DNA TGTGCCAGCAGCTTAGTGGGCAGGGGGTTCCGGTCACCCCTCCACTTT.

The table lists this clone with a count of one. This chain links TRBV6-5 with TRBJ2-3; no firm D call. Between the trimmed V and J ends, which lost 0 bases and 9 bases, there was a span of 10 bases. Germline CDR1 and CDR2: MNHEY and SVGAGI. The CDR3 is 13 residues long. Written as DNA, the CDR3 is TGTGCCAGCAGTTACTCGGTCAGCGAGACGCAGTATTTT. The encoded protein is CASSYSVSETQYF.

This rearrangement joins TRBV10-1 to TRBJ2-7, with D tentatively TRBD2 (5 bases). Trimming left V 3 bases short and J 4 bases short, with 16 bases between. The CDR3 is 15 residues long. Germline values: CDR1 WNHNN, CDR2 SYGVQD (reference sequence). Here the CDR3 DNA reads TGCGCCAGCAGTGATCCGGGGAACGGAGGATACGAGCAGTACTTC. This codes for CASSDPGNGGYEQYF.

This chain links TRBV4-2 with TRBJ1-2; 10 nucleotides line up with TRBD1. The CDR3 loop spans 15 amino acids. V shed 2 bases and J 2 bases; nucleotides not matched to a gene: 2. In germline, CDR1 is LGHNA, CDR2 YNFKEQ. CDR3 protein: CASSQPGQGNYGYTF. Here the CDR3 DNA reads TGTGCCAGCAGCCAACCGGGACAGGGGAACTATGGCTACACCTTC.

This clone was observed once. The V gene is TRBV6-5, the J gene TRBJ1-6; D is undetermined. The germline CDR1 and CDR2 sequences are MNHEY and SVGAGI. V gave up 6 bases and J gave up 9 bases, with 15 bases separating them. The CDR3 has 14 residues. The CDR3 DNA sequence: TGTGCCAGCAGGGCCTATAGACTCAGTTCACCCCTCCACTTT. Its translation is CASRAYRLSSPLHF.

V usage is TRBV5-4 and J usage is TRBJ2-2; TRBD2 matches at 15 bases. The CDR3 is made up of 18 amino acids. The ends lost 1 base at V and 5 bases at J; junction bases unmatched: 6. The germline gives CDR1 SGHNT, CDR2 YYREEE (reference sequence). The CDR3 region is CASSLFGTSGGTTGELFF. CDR3 DNA: TGTGCCAGCAGCTTGTTTGGGACTAGCGGGGGGACAACCGGGGAGCTGTTTTTT.

The CDR3 sequence is CASSPGLALHNEQFF. CDR3 coding DNA: TGTGCCAGCTCACCGGGACTAGCCCTCCACAATGAGCAGTTCTTC. This sequence joins TRBV18 and TRBJ2-1; 9 nucleotides agree with TRBD2. V lost 3 bases to trimming and J lost 5 bases; unmatched junction nucleotides: 5. The CDR3 runs to 15 residues. Germline loops: CDR1 KGHSH, CDR2 LQKENI.

The chain combines TRBV20-1 with TRBJ1-1; D unclear. The CDR3 contains 11 residues. The V gene's germline CDR1 is DFQATT and CDR2 SNEGSKA (reference sequence). The CDR3 DNA reads TGCAGGGCCGAGGTGAACACTGAAGCTTTCTTT. Its protein product is CRAEVNTEAFF.

The chain links TRBV4-2 to TRBJ1-2, with D possibly TRBD1 on 5 matching bases. This CDR3 region has 15 residues. The germline gives CDR1 LGHNA, CDR2 YNFKEQ. Trimming removed 0 bases from V and 0 bases from J, with 8 bases in between. In nucleotides, the CDR3 is TGTGCCAGCAGCCAAGATGACAGTCCTAACTATGGCTACACCTTC. Protein sequence: CASSQDDSPNYGYTF.

This clone has just one count. The rearrangement links TRBV19 to TRBJ1-2, with D perhaps matching TRBD1 (6 bases). The V end was cut by 3 bases, the J end by 0 bases, with 8 bases between. Germline CDR1 reads LNHDA; CDR2 reads SQIVND (reference sequence). This CDR3 has 14 residues. This CDR3 is CASSMGAANYGYTF. The CDR3 DNA is TGTGCCAGTAGTATGGGGGCTGCTAACTATGGCTACACCTTC.

This chain joins TRBV5-1 and TRBJ1-1; TRBD1 aligns across 8 bases. The CDR3 runs to 14 residues. Trimming removed 0 bases from V and 5 bases from J; junction bases left unmatched: 3. Germline V gene sequence: CDR1 SGHRS, CDR2 YFSETQ. As DNA, the CDR3 is TGCGCCAGCAGCTTGGACAGGGGGATAACTGAAGCTTTCTTT. It yields the protein CASSLDRGITEAFF.

On this clone itself: The same CDR3 also results from other DNA sequences found in this sample. The chain links TRBV5-1 to TRBJ1-3; the D is unclear. CDR3 size: 14 residues. V was shortened by 0 bases and J by 0 bases, with 4 bases between the two germline ends. Germline lookup yields CDR1 SGHRS and CDR2 YFSETQ. The CDR3 DNA reads as TGCGCCAGCAGCTTGGGCGACTCTGGAAACACCATATATTTT. This sequence encodes CASSLGDSGNTIYF. Complete variable domain (other parts from reference TRBV5-1 and TRBJ1-3): KAGVTQTPRYLIKTRGQQVTLSCSPISGHRSVSWYQQTPGQGLQFLFEYFSETQRNKGNFPGRFSGRQFSNSRSEMNVSTLELGDSALYLCASSLGDSGNTIYFGEGSWLTVV.

The CDR3 DNA sequence: TGTGCCAGCAGCCCCTTTTCAGCGGGGGAGTACAATGAGCAGTTCTTC. Its protein product is CASSPFSAGEYNEQFF. The V gene is TRBV3-1 (or the pseudogene TRBV3-2), the J gene TRBJ2-1, with 8 bases that match TRBD2. Germline values: CDR1 LGHDT, CDR2 YNNKEL (reference sequence). J was trimmed by 4 bases and V by 4 bases; bases with no gene match: 9. The CDR3 loop spans 16 amino acids.

The CDR3 sequence: CSVELGIPGLQETQYF. CDR3 DNA sequence: TGCAGCGTTGAATTGGGTATCCCGGGACTACAAGAGACCCAGTACTTC. V gene TRBV29-1 combines with J gene TRBJ2-5; 7 bases are a match to TRBD2. V trimming: 2 bases; J trimming: 2 bases; junction bases outside the gene matches: 11. CDR1 is SQVTM and CDR2 is ANQGSEA in the germline V gene. The CDR3 is 16 amino acids.

The rearrangement uses TRBV15 and TRBJ1-2; D gene unclear. The CDR3 is 13 amino acids. Trimming took 1 base from V and 8 from J, leaving 11 bases between them. The germline V gene has CDR1 LNHNV and CDR2 YYDKDF (reference sequence). This chain's CDR3 is CATSRALSEGYTF. DNA of the CDR3: TGTGCCACCAGCAGAGCACTATCGGAGGGCTACACCTTC.

This clone has only a few counts. The chain uses TRBV19 and TRBJ2-3; 12 bases match TRBD2. The V gene end was trimmed by 6 bases and the J gene end by 1 base; junction bases not matched to a gene: 5. Looked up from germline, CDR1 is LNHDA and CDR2 is SQIVND (reference sequence). The CDR3 extends over 16 amino acids. The CDR3 DNA reads TGTGCCAGTAGCCCCCGACTAGCGGGGGGCACAGATACGCAGTATTTT. Its translation: CASSPRLAGGTDTQYF.

J is TRBJ1-6 and V is TRBV20-1; possibly TRBD1 for D (6 bases). The CDR3 runs 16 residues. The V and J ends lost 3 bases and 10 bases respectively, with 22 bases between them. The V gene's germline CDR1 is DFQATT and CDR2 SNEGSKA (reference sequence). CDR3 in amino acids: CSASVRGAFSRSPLHF. Written as DNA, the CDR3 is TGCAGTGCTAGTGTGCGGGGGGCGTTCAGTCGATCACCCCTCCACTTT.

V gene TRBV6-6 combines with J gene TRBJ1-1; the D gene is possibly TRBD1 (6 bases). V lost 2 bases, J lost 0 bases, and 7 bases lay in between. Germline V lookup: CDR1 MNHNY, CDR2 SVGAGI (reference sequence). This CDR3 has 14 amino acids. CDR3 DNA: TGTGCCAGCAGTTACACAGGGATGAACACTGAAGCTTTCTTT. As protein: CASSYTGMNTEAFF.

The chain has TRBV29-1 and TRBJ2-6, with D perhaps TRBD2 (6 bases). The CDR3 covers 14 residues. Germline CDR1 SQVTM, CDR2 ANQGSEA. Trimming pared 4 bases from V and 3 bases from J, leaving 10 bases between. CDR3: CSVVRGNGANVLTF. The CDR3, as DNA: TGCAGCGTTGTTCGGGGGAATGGGGCCAACGTCCTGACTTTC.

The chain has TRBV5-1 and TRBJ2-7; the match to TRBD2 covers 10 bases. V lost 3 bases to trimming and J lost 7 bases; unmatched junction nucleotides: 10. This CDR3 spans 15 amino acids. CDR1 is SGHRS, CDR2 YFSETQ, per germline. CDR3 nucleotides: TGCGCCAGCAGCTCGAGGGGACTAGCGTCTGGAGAGCAGTACTTC. As protein: CASSSRGLASGEQYF.

The chain links TRBV5-1 to TRBJ1-2; D possibly corresponds to TRBD1 (5 bases). V was pared by 3 bases and J by 5 bases, with 11 bases between. The CDR3 runs to 13 residues. Looked up from germline, CDR1 is SGHRS and CDR2 is YFSETQ. This CDR3 is CASSYDREYGYTF. In DNA, the CDR3 is TGCGCCAGCAGCTATGACAGAGAATATGGCTACACCTTC.

The chain links TRBV7-6 to TRBJ1-5; 11 bases are a match to TRBD1. This CDR3 has 17 amino acids. The V gene end was trimmed by 4 bases and the J gene end by 9 bases; junction bases not matched to a gene: 14. Germline assignment: CDR1 SGHVS and CDR2 FNYEAQ. The CDR3 loop is CASSSSPPGTGGWPQHF. DNA of the CDR3: TGTGCCAGCAGCTCGTCTCCTCCCGGGACAGGGGGTTGGCCCCAGCATTTT.